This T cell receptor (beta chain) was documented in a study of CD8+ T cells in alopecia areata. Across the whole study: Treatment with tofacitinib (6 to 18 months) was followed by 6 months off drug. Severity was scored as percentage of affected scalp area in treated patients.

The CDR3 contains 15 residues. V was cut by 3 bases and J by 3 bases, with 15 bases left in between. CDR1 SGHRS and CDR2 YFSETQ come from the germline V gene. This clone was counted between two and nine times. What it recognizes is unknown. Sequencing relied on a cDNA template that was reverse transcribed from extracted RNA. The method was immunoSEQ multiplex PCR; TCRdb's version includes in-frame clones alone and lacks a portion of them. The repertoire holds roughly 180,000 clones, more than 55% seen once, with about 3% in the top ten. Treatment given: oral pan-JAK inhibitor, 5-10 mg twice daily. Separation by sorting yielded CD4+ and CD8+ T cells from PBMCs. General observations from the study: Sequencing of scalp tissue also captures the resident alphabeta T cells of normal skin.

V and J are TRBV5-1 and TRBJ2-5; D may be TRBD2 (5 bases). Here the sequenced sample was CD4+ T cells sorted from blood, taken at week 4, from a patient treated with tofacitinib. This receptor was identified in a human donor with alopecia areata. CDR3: CASSSVPEEKETQYF. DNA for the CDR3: TGCGCCAGCAGCTCAGTCCCGGAGGAGAAAGAGACCCAGTACTTC. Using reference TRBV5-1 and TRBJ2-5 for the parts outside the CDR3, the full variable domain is KAGVTQTPRYLIKTRGQQVTLSCSPISGHRSVSWYQQTPGQGLQFLFEYFSETQRNKGNFPGRFSGRQFSNSRSEMNVSTLELGDSALYLCASSSVPEEKETQYFGPGTRLLVL.